This T cell receptor beta chain appears in the sequencing data of a study of T-cell memory formation after mild COVID-19. Looking at the study overall: TCR clusters were mostly confined to one donor each.

This clonotype has only a few counts. This CDR3 region has 17 residues. The germline CDR1 and CDR2 sequences are SEHNR and FQNEAQ (reference sequence). The V end lost 5 bases, the J end lost 1 base, and 19 bases lay between the germline ends. TCRdb used MiXCR to reprocess the 5' RACE reads, holding one entry per CDR3 protein. The sample contains over 500,000 distinct CDR3 sequences, approximately 15% of which appear only once. The chain carries TRBV7-9 and TRBJ2-3, with D perhaps given as TRBD1 or TRBD2 (5 bases each). This clonotype originated in an adult woman who had mild COVID-19 (a few samples of this study predate the infection). Cell type and time point are not known. Sequences were obtained from PBMCs or a T cell subset sorted from them (not recorded which). The CDR3 bases are TGTGCCAGCAGCCCAGGGAGCTTTGATCAAGGCACAGATACGCAGTATTTT. Its protein is CASSPGSFDQGTDTQYF.